This is a list of T cell receptor beta chains from one sample in a study of Ad26.COV2.S vaccination and SARS-CoV-2 variants. Repertoires were generated with immunoSEQ multiplex PCR, while TCRdb's copy carries only in-frame clones and drops some. The sample comprises approximately 420,000 clones, roughly 90% of which are singletons, and 3.6% rests with the top ten. This specimen consisted of peripheral blood, obtained in a trial of Ad26.COV2.S vaccine versus placebo. These receptor sequences come from a person between 18 and 60 years old who received the Ad26.COV2.S COVID-19 vaccine or a placebo. The CDR3 runs from the conserved cysteine through the conserved F or W.

J | V | CDR3
TRBJ1-3 | TRBV27 | CASSLTGTVSGNTIYF
TRBJ2-4 | TRBV3-1/TRBV3-2 | CASSQTRGQGVQYF
TRBJ1-1 | TRBV30 | CAWSVDRVFRAMNTEAFF
TRBJ2-7 | TRBV11-2 | CASQTGWEEQYF
TRBJ2-1 | TRBV7-2 | CASSSAAGAHGVSVF
TRBJ1-5 | TRBV19 | CASSHGRREIDSNQPQHF
TRBJ1-1 | TRBV5-4 | CASSWGDTEAFF
TRBJ2-1 | TRBV5-1 | CASSLGQGVSEQFF
TRBJ2-5 | TRBV5-6 | CASSRQGETQYF
TRBJ2-7 | TRBV19 | CASSIGSGTGANEQYF
TRBJ1-1 | TRBV5-1 | CASSPLRENTEAFF
TRBJ1-3 | TRBV5-1 | CASSLGLGTSGNTIYF
TRBJ2-6 | TRBV12-3/TRBV12-4 | CASSGANVLTF
TRBJ2-4 | TRBV6-2/TRBV6-3 | CASSYLFQTGLQYF
TRBJ2-2 | TRBV7-8 | CASSFTGAVTGELFF
TRBJ2-5 | TRBV10-3 | CAISGGRETQYF
TRBJ2-7 | TRBV4-1 | CASSPRDRTYEQYF
TRBJ2-3 | TRBV11-2 | CASSSLGLRADTQYF
TRBJ2-1 | TRBV28 | CASSPRPGHGTSGGWYNEQFF
TRBJ2-3 | TRBV2 | CASSFYGGVADTQYF
TRBJ2-1 | TRBV3-1/TRBV3-2 | CASSLEALAGGQQFF
TRBJ2-5 | TRBV18 | CASSRSGGRETQYF